The present TCR beta chain was sequenced within a study of cytomegalovirus exposure and HLA in healthy donors. Primers for the PCR totalled 60 Vbeta and 13 Jbeta. Repertoires were generated with immunoSEQ multiplex PCR, while TCRdb's copy carries only in-frame clones and drops some. The table shows 200,000 or so clones, with roughly four fifths occurring only once. The CDR3 has 12 amino acids. The germline V and J ends were trimmed by 8 bases and 0 bases, with 8 bases remaining between them. CDR1 and CDR2 (germline): MDHEN, SYDVKM. The origin of this receptor is a woman aged 40 to 55 in good health and CMV-seronegative. Input material: PBMCs. The V and J genes are TRBV28 and TRBJ2-7, with D tentatively TRBD2 (6 bases). The CDR3 DNA sequence: TGTGCCAGCCTTAGCGGCTCCTACGAGCAGTACTTC. Translated: CASLSGSYEQYF.